The rows below give T cell receptor beta chains drawn from one sample of a study of blood T cell repertoires in COVID-19. Method: immunoSEQ multiplex PCR; TCRdb's copy keeps in-frame clones and lacks some. This repertoire shows just under 50,000 clones, 80% to 90% found once; its top ten account for approximately 7.6%. The sequenced material came from peripheral blood. The receptor set was obtained from a human donor in a cohort sampled during active COVID-19. Each CDR3 is given with its conserved first and last residue. Each record gives: D gene, V gene, clone size, J gene, CDR3 DNA, CDR3 protein. A D gene is named only where the DNA matches it firmly. Rows give clone size only sometimes, using once, few, many, or a class for an expanded clone.

TRBD2	TRBV19	NA	TRBJ2-7	TGTGCCAGTAGTAACGGACTAGCGGGAGTCTACGAGCAGTACTTC	CASSNGLAGVYEQYF
NA	TRBV5-4	NA	TRBJ2-7	TGTGCCAGCAGCATCCCGACAGGATCCTACGAGCAGTACTTC	CASSIPTGSYEQYF
TRBD1	TRBV18	NA	TRBJ2-5	TGTGCCAGCTCAATGGCAGGGGGCAACCAAGAGACCCAGTACTTC	CASSMAGGNQETQYF
NA	TRBV19	NA	TRBJ2-1	TGTGCCAGTAGAGCGACGGGGGTCTACAATGAGCAGTTCTTC	CASRATGVYNEQFF
TRBD1	TRBV28	NA	TRBJ2-7	TGTGCCAGCAGTTTAACCCGACAGGGTCTCCCCTACGAGCAGTACTTC	CASSLTRQGLPYEQYF
TRBD2	TRBV19	NA	TRBJ2-1	TGTGCCAGTAGTATAGTAGCGGGAGTGGGGGATGAGCAGTTCTTC	CASSIVAGVGDEQFF
TRBD2	TRBV24-1	NA	TRBJ2-1	TGTGCCACCAGTGATGGGACTCTAGCGGGAGGGTGGGCAAATGAGCAGTTCTTC	CATSDGTLAGGWANEQFF
NA	TRBV29-1	NA	TRBJ2-7	TGCAGCGTTGGTGGGACTGAAACCTACGAGCAGTACTTC	CSVGGTETYEQYF
NA	TRBV7-9	NA	TRBJ1-3	TGTGCCAGCAGCTTTCAAGGGGTTATGAACACCATATATTTT	CASSFQGVMNTIYF
NA	TRBV11-2	NA	TRBJ2-3	TGTGCCAGCAGCTTAGCGGGACACACAGATACGCAGTATTTT	CASSLAGHTDTQYF
TRBD1	TRBV11-1	few	TRBJ1-2	TGTGCCAGCAGCTGGGAGACAGGGACCTATGGCTACACCTTC	CASSWETGTYGYTF
TRBD1	TRBV25-1	NA	TRBJ1-1	TGTGCCAGCAGTGACCTTGAGACAGGGAGGCTTTCTGAAGCTTTCTTT	CASSDLETGRLSEAFF
NA	TRBV18	NA	TRBJ1-1	TGTGCCAGCTCACCAACAGGGATGAACACTGAAGCTTTCTTT	CASSPTGMNTEAFF
NA	TRBV6-2/TRBV6-3	NA	TRBJ2-5	TGTGCCAGCAGTTACCCTAGACTAGGGCAGGAGACCCAGTACTTC	CASSYPRLGQETQYF
NA	TRBV28	NA	TRBJ1-1	TGTGCCAGCAGTTTGAGGAACACTGAAGCTTTCTTT	CASSLRNTEAFF
TRBD2	TRBV7-9	NA	TRBJ2-1	TGTGCCAGCAGCTTACTAGCGGGAGGGCCTAATGAGCAGTTCTTC	CASSLLAGGPNEQFF
NA	TRBV19	once	TRBJ2-7	TGTGCCACCGCGGCAGACTCCTACGAGCAGTACTTC	CATAADSYEQYF
TRBD2	TRBV4-2	once	TRBJ2-2	TGTGCCAGCAGCCAAGATCCCGGAGCGGGAGGGTCCGGGGAGCTGTTTTTT	CASSQDPGAGGSGELFF
NA	TRBV5-1	NA	TRBJ1-2	TGCGCCAGCAGCTTGGGGCAGGGGACGGGTGGCTACACCTTC	CASSLGQGTGGYTF
TRBD2	TRBV7-6	NA	TRBJ2-7	TGTGCCAGCAGCTTAGATTCTAGCGGGACCTTCCGCGAGCAGTACTTC	CASSLDSSGTFREQYF
NA	TRBV7-2	NA	TRBJ2-4	TGTGCCAGCAGCCCTCAGGGTGGGAACATAGCCAAAAACATTCAGTACTTC	CASSPQGGNIAKNIQYF
NA	TRBV11-2	once	TRBJ2-5	TGTGCCAGCAGCTTAGATCTAGAGCCCCAGTACTTC	CASSLDLEPQYF
NA	TRBV18	NA	TRBJ1-1	TGTGCCAGCTCACCGCAGGGGAACACTGAAGCTTTCTTT	CASSPQGNTEAFF
NA	TRBV21-1	NA	TRBJ1-1	TGTGCCAGCAGCAAAGCGTGGGACAGGGTGGAGGGGACTGAAGCTTTCTTT	CASSKAWDRVEGTEAFF
TRBD2	TRBV7-2	few	TRBJ2-7	TGTGCCAGCGGAGGCGGGAGGCTCTACGAGCAGTACTTC	CASGGGRLYEQYF
TRBD2	TRBV10-1	NA	TRBJ2-1	TGCGCCAGCAGTGAGGCTAGCGGGAACAATGAGCAGTTCTTC	CASSEASGNNEQFF